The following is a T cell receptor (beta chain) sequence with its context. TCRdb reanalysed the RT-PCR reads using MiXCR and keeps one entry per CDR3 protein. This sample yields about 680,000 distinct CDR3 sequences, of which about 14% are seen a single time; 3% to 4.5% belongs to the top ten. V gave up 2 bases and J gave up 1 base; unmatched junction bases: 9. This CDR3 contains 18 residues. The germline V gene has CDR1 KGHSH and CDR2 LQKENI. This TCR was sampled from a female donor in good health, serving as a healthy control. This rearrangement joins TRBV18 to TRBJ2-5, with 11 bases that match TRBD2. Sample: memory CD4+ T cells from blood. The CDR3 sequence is CASSPGTGGLAGQETQYF. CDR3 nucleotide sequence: TGTGCCAGCTCACCAGGGACGGGAGGACTAGCGGGCCAAGAGACCCAGTACTTC. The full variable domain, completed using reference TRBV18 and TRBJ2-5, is NAGVMQNPRHLVRRRGQEARLRCSPMKGHSHVYWYRQLPEEGLKFMVYLQKENIIDESGMPKERFSAEFPKEGPSILRIQQVVRGDSAAYFCASSPGTGGLAGQETQYFGPGTRLLVL.